The 20 T cell receptor beta chains given below trace back to one sample, sequenced in a study of blood T cell repertoires in COVID-19 (dated by TCRdb to 2020 to 2021). To prepare the library, the immunoSEQ multiplex PCR assay was applied. This is the immuneACCESS table as TCRdb keeps it, with only in-frame sequences that have V and J called. A part of the clones is gone; compared with another copy, unresolved V genes explain less than half, and the rest is unexplained. This sample gives about 200,000 clones in total; over 80% of them show up just once. The ten largest clonotypes hold around 25% of the sample. Specimen: peripheral blood. All receptors come from a man between 40 and 49 years old with acute or convalescent COVID-19.

The chain joins TRBV5-1 to TRBJ2-1, with D possibly matching TRBD1 (5 bases). V lost 1 base, J lost 5 bases, and 13 bases lay in between. Per germline, CDR1 SGHRS and CDR2 YFSETQ. This CDR3 region has 15 residues. The CDR3 nucleotides read TGCGCCAGCAGCTTGCAGGCCCCAGGGAACAATGAGCAGTTCTTC. Its translation is CASSLQAPGNNEQFF.

The chain carries TRBV28 and TRBJ1-3; TRBD1 matches at 8 bases. This CDR3 is built from 14 residues. Germline loops: CDR1 MDHEN, CDR2 SYDVKM. With 5 bases clipped from V and 2 bases from J, the junction kept 2 bases outside the gene matches. CDR3 in amino acids: CASSRQGTGNTIYF. Written as DNA, the CDR3 is TGTGCCAGCAGTAGACAGGGGACTGGAAACACCATATATTTT.

In this sample, this clone turned up a few times. J is TRBJ2-1 and V is TRBV11-1, with D perhaps matching TRBD1 (5 bases). V was clipped by 5 bases and J by 10 bases, with 15 bases between them. The CDR3 is made up of 13 amino acids. Looked up from germline, CDR1 is SGHAT and CDR2 is FQDESV (reference sequence). The CDR3 bases are TGTGCCAGCAGCGACCCCAGGGCAAGGGAGCAGTTCTTC. It encodes CASSDPRAREQFF.

This chain links TRBV6-4 with TRBJ1-2, with D uncertain. This CDR3 contains 14 residues. V lost 6 bases and J 4 bases, leaving 15 bases between the germline ends. From germline, CDR1 is MRHNA and CDR2 SNTAGT. CDR3 sequence (DNA): TGTGCCAGCAGCCACGACGGGAGCAGCTATGGCTACACCTTC. Its translation is CASSHDGSSYGYTF.

The CDR3 here is CASTDSGDTQYF. The DNA for the CDR3 is TGTGCCAGCACCGATTCGGGGGATACGCAGTATTTT. V gene TRBV2 combines with J gene TRBJ2-3; D is perhaps TRBD2 (5 bases). In germline, CDR1 is SNHLY, CDR2 FYNNEI. The V and J ends lost 7 bases and 6 bases respectively, with 11 bases between them. The CDR3 is 12 residues long.

The chain uses TRBV6-2 or TRBV6-3 and TRBJ1-2; D call uncertain. Trimming took off 2 bases at V and 8 bases at J, with 9 bases between the two ends. Germline V gives CDR1 MNHEY, CDR2 SVGEGT. This CDR3 is built from 12 residues. The CDR3 loop reads CASSYSGLGYTF. CDR3 nucleotides: TGTGCCAGCAGTTACAGTGGCTTAGGCTACACCTTC.

The gene calls are TRBV3-1 (or the pseudogene TRBV3-2) and TRBJ2-1; 7 bases are shared with TRBD2. The CDR3 has 16 residues. Trimming at V came to 4 bases and at J to 0 bases, leaving 6 bases not matched to a gene. CDR1 LGHDT and CDR2 YNNKEL come from the germline V gene (reference sequence). As DNA, the CDR3 is TGTGCCAGCAGCCTCACTAGCGCGAGCTCCTACAATGAGCAGTTCTTC. It yields the protein CASSLTSASSYNEQFF.

The rearrangement uses TRBV5-6 and TRBJ1-3, with 9 bases aligning to TRBD1. V was clipped by 4 bases and J by 4 bases; unmatched bases: 6. This CDR3 has 15 residues. Germline CDR1 is SGHDT and CDR2 is YYEEEE. Written as DNA, the CDR3 is TGTGCCAGCAGCCGGGACAGGGCGGGAGGAAACACCATATATTTT. It encodes CASSRDRAGGNTIYF.

This chain joins TRBV4-2 and TRBJ2-2; a possible D gene is TRBD1 (5 bases). The germline V gene encodes CDR1 LGHNA and CDR2 YNFKEQ. V dropped 5 bases and J dropped 2 bases, with 9 bases sitting between them. The CDR3 sequence is 14 residues long. The CDR3 DNA sequence: TGTGCCAGCAGCTTCGACAGAAACACCGGGGAGCTGTTTTTT. Translating gives CASSFDRNTGELFF.

The chain carries TRBV18 and TRBJ1-2, with 7 bases that match TRBD1. Germline-derived CDR1 and CDR2 are KGHSH and LQKENI. V gave up 2 bases and J gave up 6 bases; unmatched junction bases: 3. The CDR3 is made up of 13 amino acids. The CDR3 region is CASSPNRGNGYTF. The CDR3 DNA follows: TGTGCCAGCTCACCAAACAGGGGAAATGGCTACACCTTC.

The chain recombines TRBV4-1 with TRBJ2-7; D is perhaps TRBD2 (5 bases). The germline V and J ends were trimmed by 0 bases and 1 base, with 10 bases remaining between them. Germline CDR1 MGHRA, CDR2 YSYEKL. The CDR3 consists of 15 residues. The CDR3 DNA follows: TGCGCCAGCAGCCAAGACGAGGGCCGATCCTACGAGCAGTACTTC. Protein product: CASSQDEGRSYEQYF.

The chain joins TRBV29-1 to TRBJ1-4; TRBD1 agrees at 10 bases. From germline, CDR1 is SQVTM and CDR2 ANQGSEA. The CDR3 totals 13 residues. V shed 6 bases and J 8 bases; nucleotides not matched to a gene: 6. Here the CDR3 reads CSVPGTGEEKLFF. The DNA for the CDR3 is TGCAGCGTCCCCGGGACAGGGGAGGAAAAACTGTTTTTT.

The J gene is TRBJ1-2, the V gene TRBV4-2, with 7 nucleotides matching TRBD1. The V segment lost 4 bases and the J segment 4 bases; nucleotides outside the gene matches: 6. Looked up from germline, CDR1 is LGHNA and CDR2 is YNFKEQ. CDR3 length: 14 residues. DNA for the CDR3: TGTGCCAGCAGCCCGGAGAACAGGGGCTATGGCTACACCTTC. It is translated as CASSPENRGYGYTF.

This clone was seen only once. This rearrangement joins TRBV7-8 to TRBJ2-7, with a possible D match to TRBD2 (7 bases). This CDR3 region has 14 residues. V was clipped by 1 base and J by 7 bases, with 14 bases between them. From germline, CDR1 is SGHVS and CDR2 FQNEAQ. Here the CDR3 reads CASSLEGGALEQYF. CDR3 DNA: TGTGCCAGCAGCTTAGAAGGGGGGGCACTTGAGCAGTACTTC.

The genes are TRBV19 and TRBJ2-7, with 7 bases that match TRBD2. This CDR3 spans 14 amino acids. The V gene's germline CDR1 is LNHDA and CDR2 SQIVND (reference sequence). The trim removed 4 bases at V and 3 bases at J, leaving 6 bases unmatched. CDR3: CASSTGGEGYEQYF. CDR3 bases: TGTGCCAGTAGTACGGGGGGTGAAGGCTACGAGCAGTACTTC. The whole variable domain, filled in from reference TRBV19 and TRBJ2-7, reads DGGITQSPKYLFRKEGQNVTLSCEQNLNHDAMYWYRQDPGQGLRLIYYSQIVNDFQKGDIAEGYSVSREKKESFPLTVTSAQKNPTAFYLCASSTGGEGYEQYFGPGTRLTVT.

The chain is built from TRBV6-5 and TRBJ1-1; D is undetermined. The germline V gene has CDR1 MNHEY and CDR2 SVGAGI. The V and J ends lost 6 bases and 3 bases respectively, with 14 bases between them. The CDR3 extends over 14 amino acids. As DNA, the CDR3 is TGTGCCAGCAGGACAATACCGTGGGACACTGAAGCTTTCTTT. Protein sequence: CASRTIPWDTEAFF.

The chain joins TRBV7-9 to TRBJ1-2; tentatively, D is TRBD1 (5 bases). Germline assignment: CDR1 SEHNR and CDR2 FQNEAQ (reference sequence). The CDR3 loop spans 12 amino acids. Trimming pared 5 bases from V and 7 bases from J, leaving 11 bases between. CDR3 amino acids: CASSIGAVGYTF. The CDR3 DNA reads as TGTGCCAGCAGCATAGGGGCCGTTGGCTACACCTTC.

The chain uses TRBV6-5 and TRBJ1-1, with TRBD1 as a possible D gene (6 bases). Per the germline V gene, CDR1 is MNHEY and CDR2 is SVGAGI. This CDR3 comprises 16 residues. Between the trimmed V and J ends, which lost 2 bases and 5 bases, there was a span of 18 bases. The CDR3 spells CASSYKEGGGFTEAFF. DNA of the CDR3: TGTGCCAGCAGTTACAAAGAGGGGGGGGGCTTTACTGAAGCTTTCTTT.

The V and J genes are TRBV7-2 and TRBJ2-3; weak D call: TRBD2 (6 bases). Germline CDR1 is SGHTA and CDR2 is FQGNSA. Deletions cut 5 bases from V and 0 bases from J, with 12 bases between. This CDR3 is built from 15 residues. Here the CDR3 reads CASSGGSGSTDTQYF. Written as DNA, the CDR3 is TGTGCCAGCAGCGGGGGGAGCGGGAGCACAGATACGCAGTATTTT.

The CDR3 DNA follows: TGTGCCAGTAGTACACAGGGTACCTACAATGAGCAGTTCTTC. Translated, it gives CASSTQGTYNEQFF. This sequence joins TRBV19 and TRBJ2-1, with D possibly being TRBD1 (6 bases). The germline CDR1 and CDR2 sequences are LNHDA and SQIVND (reference sequence). Trimming shortened V by 4 bases and J by 2 bases, and 9 bases separated the two germline ends. The CDR3 sequence is 14 residues long.